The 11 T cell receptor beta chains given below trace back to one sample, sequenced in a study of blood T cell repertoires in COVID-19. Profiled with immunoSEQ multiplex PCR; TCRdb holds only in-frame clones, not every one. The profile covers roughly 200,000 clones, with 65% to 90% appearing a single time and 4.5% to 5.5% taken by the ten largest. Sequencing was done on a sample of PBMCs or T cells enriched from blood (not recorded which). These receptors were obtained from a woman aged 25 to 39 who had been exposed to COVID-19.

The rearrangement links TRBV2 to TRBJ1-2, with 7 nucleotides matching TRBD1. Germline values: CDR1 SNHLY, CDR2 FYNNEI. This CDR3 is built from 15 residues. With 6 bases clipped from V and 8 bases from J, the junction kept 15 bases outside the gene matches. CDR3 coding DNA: TGTGCCAGCAGCCACGGTCCCGACAGGGAAGGAGGCTACACCTTC. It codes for CASSHGPDREGGYTF.

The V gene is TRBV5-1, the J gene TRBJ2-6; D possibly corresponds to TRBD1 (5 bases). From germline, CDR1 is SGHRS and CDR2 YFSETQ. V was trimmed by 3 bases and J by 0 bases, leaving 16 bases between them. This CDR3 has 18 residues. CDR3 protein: CASSSATDTLSGANVLTF. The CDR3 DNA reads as TGCGCCAGCAGCTCAGCGACAGACACCCTCTCTGGGGCCAACGTCCTGACTTTC.

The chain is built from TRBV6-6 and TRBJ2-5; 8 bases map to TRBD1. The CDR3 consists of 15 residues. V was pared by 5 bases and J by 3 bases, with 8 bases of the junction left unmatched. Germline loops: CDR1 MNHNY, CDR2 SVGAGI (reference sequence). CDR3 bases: TGTGCCAGCAGTCTGACAGGGGTCGGGGAAGAGACCCAGTACTTC. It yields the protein CASSLTGVGEETQYF.

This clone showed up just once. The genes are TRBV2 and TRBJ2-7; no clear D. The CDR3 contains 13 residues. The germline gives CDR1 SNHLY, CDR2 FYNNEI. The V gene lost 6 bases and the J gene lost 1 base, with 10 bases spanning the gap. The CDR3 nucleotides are TGTGCCAGCAGCACGGTGGAGTCCTACGAGCAGTACTTC. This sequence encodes CASSTVESYEQYF.

The CDR3 region is CASSLNGGFEGYGYTF. The CDR3 DNA reads TGTGCCAGCAGTTTGAACGGGGGGTTCGAGGGGTATGGCTACACCTTC. The chain couples TRBV27 to TRBJ1-2; possibly TRBD1 for D (5 bases). The V end lost 3 bases, the J end lost 5 bases, and 19 bases lay between the germline ends. The germline V gene encodes CDR1 MNHEY and CDR2 SMNVEV (reference sequence). This CDR3 is built from 16 residues.

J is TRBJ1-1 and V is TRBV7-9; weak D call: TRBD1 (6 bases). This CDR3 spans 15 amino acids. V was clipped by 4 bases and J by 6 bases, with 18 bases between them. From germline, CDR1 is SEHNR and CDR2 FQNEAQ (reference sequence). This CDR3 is CASSSGVGAGAEAFF. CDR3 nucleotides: TGTGCCAGCAGCTCCGGGGTGGGTGCAGGGGCTGAAGCTTTCTTT.

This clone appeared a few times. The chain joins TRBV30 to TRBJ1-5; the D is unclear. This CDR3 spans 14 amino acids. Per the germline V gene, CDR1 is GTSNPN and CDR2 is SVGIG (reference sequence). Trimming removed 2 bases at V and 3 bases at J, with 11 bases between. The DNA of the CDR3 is TGTGCCTGGAGTCCGGGTGGCTACAATCAGCCCCAGCATTTT. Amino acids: CAWSPGGYNQPQHF.

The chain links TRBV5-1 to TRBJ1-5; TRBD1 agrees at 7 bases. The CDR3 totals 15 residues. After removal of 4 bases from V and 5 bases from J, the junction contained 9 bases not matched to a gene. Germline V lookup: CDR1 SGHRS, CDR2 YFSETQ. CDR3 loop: CASSLGGQSDQPQHF. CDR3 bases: TGCGCCAGCAGCCTTGGGGGACAGTCGGATCAGCCCCAGCATTTT.

CDR3 residues: CASSWRPGVTYEQYF. The DNA of the CDR3 is TGTGCCAGCAGCTGGCGGCCAGGGGTTACCTACGAGCAGTACTTC. The chain has TRBV7-2 and TRBJ2-7; D is perhaps TRBD1 (6 bases). The CDR3 contains 15 residues. Between the trimmed V and J ends, which lost 4 bases and 2 bases, there was a span of 15 bases. In germline, CDR1 is SGHTA, CDR2 FQGNSA.

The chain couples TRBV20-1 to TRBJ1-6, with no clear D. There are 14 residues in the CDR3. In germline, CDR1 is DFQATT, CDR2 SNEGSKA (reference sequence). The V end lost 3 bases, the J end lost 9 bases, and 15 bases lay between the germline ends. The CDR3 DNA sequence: TGCAGTGCTAGTACGACCGTCCGAGGTTCACCCCTCCACTTT. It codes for CSASTTVRGSPLHF.

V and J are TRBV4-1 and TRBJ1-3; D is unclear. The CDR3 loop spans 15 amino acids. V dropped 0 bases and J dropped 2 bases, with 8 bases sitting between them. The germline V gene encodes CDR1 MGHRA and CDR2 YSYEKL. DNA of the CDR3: TGCGCCAGCAGCCAAGATACGAGGGCTGGAAACACCATATATTTT. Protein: CASSQDTRAGNTIYF.